The 20 T cell receptor beta chains below all came from one sample that was sequenced in a study of cytomegalovirus exposure and HLA in healthy donors (dated 2017 in TCRdb). Library generation was performed with the immunoSEQ multiplex PCR assay. A mixture of 60 forward primers for TCR Vbeta segments and 13 reverse primers for TCR Jbeta segments was used in the multiplex PCR. TCRdb took over this immuneACCESS table, retaining in-frame rearrangements with V and J assigned. Such tables are incomplete; in checked studies, under half of the missing clones stem from an unresolved V gene, and the remainder is unexplained. The sample table holds about 120,000 clones, of which roughly 80% were seen once. Approximately 2.6% of the sample goes to the ten largest clones. The specimen was PBMCs. These receptors originate from a female donor in good health and CMV-seronegative.

In its sample, this clone is medium-sized (0.01 to 0.1%). The genes are TRBV4-2 and TRBJ2-3; perhaps TRBD2 as D (5 bases). CDR3 size: 15 residues. Germline V gene lookup returns CDR1 LGHNA and CDR2 YNFKEQ. Trimming stripped 0 bases from V and 4 bases from J, with 11 bases between. The CDR3 protein is CASSQERGGADTQYF. The CDR3 DNA reads TGTGCCAGCAGCCAAGAGCGAGGAGGAGCAGATACGCAGTATTTT.

The rearrangement uses TRBV7-2 and TRBJ2-1; 9 bases line up with TRBD2. V lost 5 bases, J lost 2 bases, and 13 bases stayed unmatched. Germline CDR1 is SGHTA and CDR2 is FQGNSA. The CDR3 is 18 residues long. The CDR3 is CASSHAGLAARAYNEQFF. The CDR3 DNA follows: TGTGCCAGCAGCCATGCGGGACTAGCAGCAAGGGCCTACAATGAGCAGTTCTTC.

The chain joins TRBV10-3 to TRBJ1-2; TRBD1 matches 8 bases. The CDR3 is 12 residues long. The germline V gene has CDR1 ENHRY and CDR2 SYGVKD. With V trimmed by 10 bases and J by 3 bases, 4 bases remained unmatched. This chain's CDR3 is CATRTGHYGYTF. CDR3 DNA sequence: TGTGCCACCCGGACAGGGCACTATGGCTACACCTTC.

This clone was observed once. V is TRBV5-4 and J is TRBJ1-2; D not certain. The CDR3 is 12 amino acids. From germline, CDR1 is SGHNT and CDR2 YYREEE (reference sequence). V lost 0 bases, J lost 8 bases, and 8 bases lay in between. The CDR3 sequence is CASSLDSEGYTF. CDR3 sequence (DNA): TGTGCCAGCAGCTTGGACAGTGAGGGCTACACCTTC.

This clone showed up just once. CDR3 amino acids: CASSVEVAGGLNEQFF. The CDR3 DNA is TGTGCCAGCAGCGTAGAGGTGGCAGGTGGGCTCAATGAGCAGTTCTTC. This rearrangement joins TRBV9 to TRBJ2-1; D gene uncertain. CDR1 and CDR2 from the germline V gene are SGDLS and YYNGEE. The CDR3 has 16 residues. Trimming left V 0 bases short and J 6 bases short, with 16 bases between.

V gene TRBV6-5 combines with J gene TRBJ2-5; D perhaps matches TRBD1 (6 bases). Trimming took 2 bases from V and 0 from J, leaving 13 bases between them. CDR1 and CDR2 (germline): MNHEY, SVGAGI. There are 16 residues in the CDR3. CDR3 residues: CASSYRTATYQETQYF. The CDR3 DNA sequence: TGTGCCAGCAGTTACCGGACAGCTACGTACCAAGAGACCCAGTACTTC.

The table lists this clone with a few counts. The V gene is TRBV6-6, the J gene TRBJ2-7, with 10 bases aligning to TRBD1. The germline gives CDR1 MNHNY, CDR2 SVGAGI (reference sequence). V lost 5 bases, J lost 6 bases, and 13 bases stayed unmatched. This CDR3 comprises 16 residues. The CDR3 nucleotides are TGTGCCAGCAGTCAACCCTCGACAGGGGGCGCGGCCGAGCAGTACTTC. Amino acids: CASSQPSTGGAAEQYF.

J is TRBJ2-5 and V is TRBV19; D might be TRBD1 (6 bases). This CDR3 has 15 amino acids. V lost 11 bases to trimming and J lost 2 bases, with 21 bases between them. CDR1 is LNHDA and CDR2 is SQIVND in the germline V gene (reference sequence). CDR3 nucleotide sequence: TGTGCCTCAAAGAAGGGGATGGGGGCTCAAGAGACCCAGTACTTC. Translation gives CASKKGMGAQETQYF.

This chain connects TRBV12-5 to TRBJ2-3, with a tentative D call TRBD2 (6 bases). The CDR3 runs 17 residues. Trimming cost V 1 base and J 4 bases, with 18 bases left between them. CDR1 LGHNT and CDR2 FRNRAP come from the germline V gene. In DNA form, the CDR3 reads TGTGCTAGTGGTTTGGGATCTCGTGCGGGGTTGGCAGATACGCAGTATTTT. Translated, it gives CASGLGSRAGLADTQYF.

This clone was observed a few times. The chain is built from TRBV5-1 and TRBJ2-7; 7 positions match TRBD1. In germline, CDR1 is SGHRS, CDR2 YFSETQ. Unmatched junction bases numbered 3, after V lost 3 bases and J lost 0 bases. The CDR3 spans 14 residues. The CDR3 nucleotides are TGCGCCAGCAGCTACGACAGGGACTCCTACGAGCAGTACTTC. It is translated as CASSYDRDSYEQYF.

The V call is TRBV7-9, the J call TRBJ1-2; 8 bases fit TRBD1. The CDR3 has 12 amino acids. Trimming took 4 bases from V and 7 from J; bases not matched to a gene: 2. Per the germline V gene, CDR1 is SEHNR and CDR2 is FQNEAQ (reference sequence). Here the CDR3 reads CASSSQGAGYTF. In DNA form, the CDR3 reads TGTGCCAGCAGCTCTCAGGGGGCTGGCTACACCTTC.

The chain employs TRBV6-5 and TRBJ1-1, with D possibly TRBD1 on 6 matching bases. CDR1 is MNHEY, CDR2 SVGAGI, per germline. This CDR3 is 14 amino acids long. Trimming pared 5 bases from V and 2 bases from J, leaving 12 bases between. The CDR3 sequence: CASSIGQTNTEAFF. The CDR3 bases are TGTGCCAGCAGTATAGGACAGACCAACACTGAAGCTTTCTTT.

This clone appeared once. The rearrangement uses TRBV18 and TRBJ2-7; D ambiguous. From germline, CDR1 is KGHSH and CDR2 LQKENI. This CDR3 spans 14 amino acids. Between the trimmed V and J ends, which lost 0 bases and 5 bases, there was a span of 11 bases. CDR3 amino acids: CASSPPSGIDEQYF. The CDR3 region has the DNA TGTGCCAGCTCACCACCATCGGGTATCGACGAGCAGTACTTC.

The chain recombines TRBV7-8 with TRBJ1-1; 11 nucleotides agree with TRBD1. This CDR3 is 18 amino acids long. V was clipped by 6 bases and J by 0 bases; unmatched bases: 12. The germline V gene has CDR1 SGHVS and CDR2 FQNEAQ. The CDR3, as DNA: TGTGCCAGCAGTCCCTTACGGGACAGGGGGATTATGAACACTGAAGCTTTCTTT. Residues: CASSPLRDRGIMNTEAFF.

This clone was observed once. The rearrangement links TRBV5-4 to TRBJ2-2; 11 nucleotides agree with TRBD1. V shed 0 bases, J shed 4 bases, and the junction held 2 bases outside the gene matches. The CDR3 length is 16 residues. Per germline, CDR1 SGHNT and CDR2 YYREEE (reference sequence). CDR3 sequence: CASSLVDRGRTGELFF. CDR3 bases: TGTGCCAGCAGCTTGGTGGACAGGGGGCGCACCGGGGAGCTGTTTTTT.

V gene TRBV5-6 combines with J gene TRBJ2-1; D ambiguous. This CDR3 is built from 16 residues. CDR1 and CDR2 from the germline V gene are SGHDT and YYEEEE. V gave up 4 bases and J gave up 10 bases, with 24 bases separating them. The CDR3 DNA sequence: TGTGCCAGCAGCAGCCGTTTCGGGTCTCAAAATTGGGAGCAGTTCTTC. Its protein product is CASSSRFGSQNWEQFF.

J is TRBJ2-3 and V is TRBV15; 15 nucleotides match TRBD2. The CDR3 totals 19 residues. J lost 2 bases, V lost 3 bases, and 9 bases had no gene match. Germline lookup yields CDR1 LNHNV and CDR2 YYDKDF (reference sequence). CDR3 DNA: TGTGCCACCAGCAGGGGACTAGCGGGGGGCCCATCCCTCACAGATACGCAGTATTTT. Translating it yields CATSRGLAGGPSLTDTQYF.

This chain uses TRBV2 with TRBJ2-3; 7 bases match TRBD2. The CDR3 length is 13 residues. The junction had 3 bases not matched to a gene; V was cut back by 4 bases and J by 5 bases. Per germline, CDR1 SNHLY and CDR2 FYNNEI. The CDR3 protein is CASSGGRGDTQYF. CDR3 DNA: TGTGCCAGCAGTGGGGGGAGGGGAGATACGCAGTATTTT. Full variable domain (missing parts from reference TRBV2 and TRBJ2-3): EPEVTQTPSHQVTQMGQEVILRCVPISNHLYFYWYRQILGQKVEFLVSFYNNEISEKSEIFDDQFSVERPDGSNFTLKIRSTKLEDSAMYFCASSGGRGDTQYFGPGTRLTVL.

The rearrangement links TRBV9 to TRBJ2-1, with TRBD2 as a possible D gene (7 bases). The CDR3 spans 15 residues. Germline lookup yields CDR1 SGDLS and CDR2 YYNGEE. Deletions cut 2 bases from V and 5 bases from J, with 14 bases between. CDR3 nucleotides: TGTGCCAGCAGCGTGGGGGGGAACAGGGACAATGAGCAGTTCTTC. This codes for CASSVGGNRDNEQFF. Full variable domain (missing parts from reference TRBV9 and TRBJ2-1): DSGVTQTPKHLITATGQRVTLRCSPRSGDLSVYWYQQSLDQGLQFLIQYYNGEERAKGNILERFSAQQFPDLHSELNLSSLELGDSALYFCASSVGGNRDNEQFFGPGTRLTVL.

The genes are TRBV18 and TRBJ1-6, with D perhaps TRBD1 (6 bases). V lost 6 bases, J lost 6 bases, and 15 bases lay in between. This CDR3 has 15 amino acids. Germline lookup yields CDR1 KGHSH and CDR2 LQKENI. CDR3 region: CASSPEQGPNSPLHF. DNA for the CDR3: TGTGCCAGCTCTCCTGAACAGGGTCCTAATTCACCCCTCCACTTT. The full variable domain, with the rest looked up from reference TRBV18 and TRBJ1-6, is NAGVMQNPRHLVRRRGQEARLRCSPMKGHSHVYWYRQLPEEGLKFMVYLQKENIIDESGMPKERFSAEFPKEGPSILRIQQVVRGDSAAYFCASSPEQGPNSPLHFGNGTRLTVT.